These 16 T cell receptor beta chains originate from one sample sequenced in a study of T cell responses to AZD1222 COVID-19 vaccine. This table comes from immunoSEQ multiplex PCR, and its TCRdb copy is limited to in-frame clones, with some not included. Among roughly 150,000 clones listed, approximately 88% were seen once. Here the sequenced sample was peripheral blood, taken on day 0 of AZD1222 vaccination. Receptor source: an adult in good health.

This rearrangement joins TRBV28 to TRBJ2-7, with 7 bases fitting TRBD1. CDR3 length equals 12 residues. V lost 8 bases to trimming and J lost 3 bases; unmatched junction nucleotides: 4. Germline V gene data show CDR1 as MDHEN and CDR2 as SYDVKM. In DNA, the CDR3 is TGTGCCAGCGGGGGACAGTTCTACGAGCAGTACTTC. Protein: CASGGQFYEQYF.

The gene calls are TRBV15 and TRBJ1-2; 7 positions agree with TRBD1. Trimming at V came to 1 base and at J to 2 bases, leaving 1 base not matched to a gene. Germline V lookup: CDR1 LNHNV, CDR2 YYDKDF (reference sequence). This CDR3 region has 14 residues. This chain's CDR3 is CATSRGQGNYGYTF. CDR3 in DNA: TGTGCCACCAGCAGAGGACAGGGCAACTATGGCTACACCTTC. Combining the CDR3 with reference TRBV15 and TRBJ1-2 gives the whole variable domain DAMVIQNPRYQVTQFGKPVTLSCSQTLNHNVMYWYQQKSSQAPKLLFHYYDKDFNNEADTPDNFQSRRPNTSFCFLDIRSPGLGDTAMYLCATSRGQGNYGYTFGSGTRLTVV.

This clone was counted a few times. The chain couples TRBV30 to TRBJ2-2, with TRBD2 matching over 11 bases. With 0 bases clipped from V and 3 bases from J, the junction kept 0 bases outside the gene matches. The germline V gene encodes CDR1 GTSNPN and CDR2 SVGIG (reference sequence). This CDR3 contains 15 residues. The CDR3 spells CAWSVLAGDTGELFF. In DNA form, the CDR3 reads TGTGCCTGGAGTGTACTAGCGGGGGACACCGGGGAGCTGTTTTTT.

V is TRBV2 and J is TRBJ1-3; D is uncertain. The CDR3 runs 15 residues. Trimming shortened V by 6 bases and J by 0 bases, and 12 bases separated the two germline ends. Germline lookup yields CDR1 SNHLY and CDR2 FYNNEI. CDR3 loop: CASRAMDLSGNTIYF. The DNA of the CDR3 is TGTGCCAGCAGAGCAATGGACCTCTCTGGAAACACCATATATTTT. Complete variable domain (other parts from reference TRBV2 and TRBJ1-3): EPEVTQTPSHQVTQMGQEVILRCVPISNHLYFYWYRQILGQKVEFLVSFYNNEISEKSEIFDDQFSVERPDGSNFTLKIRSTKLEDSAMYFCASRAMDLSGNTIYFGEGSWLTVV.

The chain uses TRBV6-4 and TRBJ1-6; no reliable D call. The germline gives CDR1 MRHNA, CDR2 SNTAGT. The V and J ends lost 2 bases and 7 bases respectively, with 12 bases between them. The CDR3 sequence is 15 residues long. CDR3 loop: CASSDNGSGNSPLHF. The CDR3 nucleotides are TGTGCCAGCAGTGACAATGGTAGCGGGAATTCACCCCTCCACTTT.

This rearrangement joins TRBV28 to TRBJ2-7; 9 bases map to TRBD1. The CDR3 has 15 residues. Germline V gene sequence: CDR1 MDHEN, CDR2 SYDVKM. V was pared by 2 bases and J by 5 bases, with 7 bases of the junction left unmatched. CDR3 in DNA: TGTGCCAGCAGTTTAAGGGGACAGGGAATTAACGAGCAGTACTTC. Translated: CASSLRGQGINEQYF.

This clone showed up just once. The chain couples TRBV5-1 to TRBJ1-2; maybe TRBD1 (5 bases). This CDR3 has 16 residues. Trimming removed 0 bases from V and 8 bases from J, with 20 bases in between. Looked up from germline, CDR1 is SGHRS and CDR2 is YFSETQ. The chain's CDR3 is CASSLERLGPSQGYTF. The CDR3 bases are TGCGCCAGCAGCTTGGAACGCCTGGGACCTAGTCAGGGCTACACCTTC. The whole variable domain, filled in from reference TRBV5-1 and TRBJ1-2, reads KAGVTQTPRYLIKTRGQQVTLSCSPISGHRSVSWYQQTPGQGLQFLFEYFSETQRNKGNFPGRFSGRQFSNSRSEMNVSTLELGDSALYLCASSLERLGPSQGYTFGSGTRLTVV.

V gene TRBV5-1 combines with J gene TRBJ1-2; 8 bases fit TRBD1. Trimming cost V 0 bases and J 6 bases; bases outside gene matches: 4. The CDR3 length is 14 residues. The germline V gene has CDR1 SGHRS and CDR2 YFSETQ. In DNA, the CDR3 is TGCGCCAGCAGCTTGGTCCAGGACAGGGATGGCTACACCTTC. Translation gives CASSLVQDRDGYTF.

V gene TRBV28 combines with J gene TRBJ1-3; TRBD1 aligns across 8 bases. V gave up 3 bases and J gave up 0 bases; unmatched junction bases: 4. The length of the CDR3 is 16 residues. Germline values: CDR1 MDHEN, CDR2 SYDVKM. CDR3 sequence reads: CASSFRTGPSGNTIYF. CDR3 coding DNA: TGTGCCAGCAGTTTCCGGACAGGGCCCTCTGGAAACACCATATATTTT.

The CDR3 coding sequence is TGTGCCAGCAGTGAAGCAAGGGGAGGTTCACCCCTCCACTTT. Amino acid sequence: CASSEARGGSPLHF. The chain recombines TRBV2 with TRBJ1-6, with a weak D call TRBD1 (5 bases). V was shortened by 0 bases and J by 9 bases, with 9 bases between the two germline ends. This CDR3 spans 14 amino acids. The V gene's germline CDR1 is SNHLY and CDR2 FYNNEI.

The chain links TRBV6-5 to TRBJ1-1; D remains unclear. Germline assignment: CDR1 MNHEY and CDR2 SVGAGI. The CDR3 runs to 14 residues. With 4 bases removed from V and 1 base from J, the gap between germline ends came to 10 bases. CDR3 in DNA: TGTGCCAGCAGTTTAAATATTCAGAACACTGAAGCTTTCTTT. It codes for CASSLNIQNTEAFF.

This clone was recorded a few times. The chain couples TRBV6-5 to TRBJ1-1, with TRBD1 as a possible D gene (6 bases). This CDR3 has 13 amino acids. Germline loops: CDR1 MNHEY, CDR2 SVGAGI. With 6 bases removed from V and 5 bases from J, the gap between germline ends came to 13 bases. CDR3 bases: TGTGCCAGCAGAACAGGGTCTTTGACTGAAGCTTTCTTT. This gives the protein CASRTGSLTEAFF.

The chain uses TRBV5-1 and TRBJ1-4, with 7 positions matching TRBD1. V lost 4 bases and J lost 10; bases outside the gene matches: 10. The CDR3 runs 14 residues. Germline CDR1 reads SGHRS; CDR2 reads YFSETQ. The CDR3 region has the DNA TGCGCCAGCAGCCTGACAGGGCTCGACGGAAAACTGTTTTTT. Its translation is CASSLTGLDGKLFF.

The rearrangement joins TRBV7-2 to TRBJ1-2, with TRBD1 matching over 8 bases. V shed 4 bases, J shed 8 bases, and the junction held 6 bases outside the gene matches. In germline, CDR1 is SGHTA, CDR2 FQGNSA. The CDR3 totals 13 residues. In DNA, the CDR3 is TGTGCCAGCAGCTGGGCAGGGGGCGACGGCTACACCTTC. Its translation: CASSWAGGDGYTF.

CDR3 sequence reads: CASSLRDRGRGGTGELFF. The CDR3 coding sequence is TGTGCCAGCAGCCTCCGGGACAGGGGTCGCGGTGGCACCGGGGAGCTGTTTTTT. V and J are TRBV7-8 and TRBJ2-2; 10 bases fit TRBD1. This CDR3 is 18 amino acids long. From germline, CDR1 is SGHVS and CDR2 FQNEAQ. Losses at the gene ends were 5 bases for V and 4 bases for J; bases not matched to a gene: 13. Complete variable domain (other parts from reference TRBV7-8 and TRBJ2-2): GAGVSQSPRYKVAKRGQDVALRCDPISGHVSLFWYQQALGQGPEFLTYFQNEAQLDKSGLPSDRFFAERPEGSVSTLKIQRTQQEDSAVYLCASSLRDRGRGGTGELFFGEGSRLTVL.

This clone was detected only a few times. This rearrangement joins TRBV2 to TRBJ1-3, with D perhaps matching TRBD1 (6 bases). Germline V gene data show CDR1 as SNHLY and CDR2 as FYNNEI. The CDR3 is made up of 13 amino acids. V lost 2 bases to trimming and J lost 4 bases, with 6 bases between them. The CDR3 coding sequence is TGTGCCAGCAGTGAACAGGGGGGAAACACCATATATTTT. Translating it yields CASSEQGGNTIYF. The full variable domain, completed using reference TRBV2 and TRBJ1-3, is EPEVTQTPSHQVTQMGQEVILRCVPISNHLYFYWYRQILGQKVEFLVSFYNNEISEKSEIFDDQFSVERPDGSNFTLKIRSTKLEDSAMYFCASSEQGGNTIYFGEGSWLTVV.